Each of the 19 T cell receptor beta chains below was sequenced from the same sample in a study of shared clonotypes between healthy human individuals. Sequencing used immunoSEQ multiplex PCR; TCRdb keeps in-frame clones, though not all of them. The sample carries around 1.6 million clones, 95% to 99% recorded once. Sequenced material: naive CD4+ T cells sorted from blood. This sample's subset: CD45RA+ positively selected. These TCRs come from a man aged 30 to 39 in good health.

This clone is a singleton in its sample. The chain recombines TRBV5-1 with TRBJ1-2; D is uncertain. Germline V gene lookup returns CDR1 SGHRS and CDR2 YFSETQ. V was shortened by 2 bases and J by 1 base, with 6 bases between the two germline ends. The CDR3 has 13 amino acids. In nucleotides, the CDR3 is TGCGCCAGCAGCTTCCAAGTTAACTATGGCTACACCTTC. This sequence encodes CASSFQVNYGYTF.

The chain is built from TRBV7-2 and TRBJ1-5; the D is unclear. This CDR3 comprises 13 residues. V was trimmed by 7 bases and J by 9 bases, leaving 16 bases between them. CDR1 is SGHTA and CDR2 is FQGNSA in the germline V gene. CDR3 sequence reads: CASTFRAPGPQHF. The DNA for the CDR3 is TGTGCCAGCACCTTTAGAGCCCCCGGGCCCCAGCATTTT.

The gene calls are TRBV7-9 and TRBJ2-2, with TRBD2 as a possible D gene (5 bases). V lost 3 bases and J 0 bases, leaving 11 bases between the germline ends. The CDR3 spans 16 residues. Germline V gives CDR1 SEHNR, CDR2 FQNEAQ (reference sequence). CDR3 sequence reads: CASSLRVHANTGELFF. The CDR3 DNA follows: TGTGCCAGCAGCTTGCGGGTACACGCGAACACCGGGGAGCTGTTTTTT.

The V and J genes are TRBV4-3 and TRBJ2-1; 11 nucleotides line up with TRBD2. V trimming: 4 bases; J trimming: 2 bases; junction bases outside the gene matches: 10. There are 18 residues in the CDR3. Germline-derived CDR1 and CDR2 are LGHNA and YSLEER. CDR3 residues: CASSREVAGGGTYNEQFF. The DNA of the CDR3 is TGCGCCAGCAGCCGAGAAGTAGCGGGAGGGGGGACCTACAATGAGCAGTTCTTC.

J is TRBJ2-1 and V is TRBV18; tentative D call: TRBD2 (6 bases). CDR1 is KGHSH, CDR2 LQKENI, per germline. The CDR3 length is 16 residues. V gave up 5 bases and J gave up 3 bases, with 17 bases separating them. The CDR3 sequence: CASSVLSAGGYNEQFF. CDR3 sequence (DNA): TGTGCCAGCTCAGTCCTGTCCGCCGGGGGCTACAATGAGCAGTTCTTC. The whole variable domain, filled in from reference TRBV18 and TRBJ2-1, reads NAGVMQNPRHLVRRRGQEARLRCSPMKGHSHVYWYRQLPEEGLKFMVYLQKENIIDESGMPKERFSAEFPKEGPSILRIQQVVRGDSAAYFCASSVLSAGGYNEQFFGPGTRLTVL.

V gene TRBV10-1 combines with J gene TRBJ2-7, with D possibly TRBD1 on 5 matching bases. V was shortened by 3 bases and J by 5 bases, with 17 bases between the two germline ends. The CDR3 is made up of 15 amino acids. Germline CDR1 reads WNHNN; CDR2 reads SYGVQD (reference sequence). CDR3: CASSDRRGPPHEQYF. The CDR3 nucleotides are TGCGCCAGCAGTGACCGTAGGGGTCCCCCCCACGAGCAGTACTTC.

The rearrangement links TRBV18 to TRBJ2-7; D is unresolved. Germline CDR1 reads KGHSH; CDR2 reads LQKENI. The CDR3 spans 15 residues. With 3 bases removed from V and 3 bases from J, the gap between germline ends came to 15 bases. The CDR3 DNA sequence: TGTGCCAGCTCACCGGGCGCAGGCGGCTACTACGAGCAGTACTTC. Translating it yields CASSPGAGGYYEQYF. Looking up the rest from reference TRBV18 and TRBJ2-7 gives the full variable domain: NAGVMQNPRHLVRRRGQEARLRCSPMKGHSHVYWYRQLPEEGLKFMVYLQKENIIDESGMPKERFSAEFPKEGPSILRIQQVVRGDSAAYFCASSPGAGGYYEQYFGPGTRLTVT.

V is TRBV7-8 and J is TRBJ1-5; D call uncertain. Between the trimmed V and J ends, which lost 7 bases and 9 bases, there was a span of 19 bases. There are 14 residues in the CDR3. Germline CDR1 reads SGHVS; CDR2 reads FQNEAQ. The DNA for the CDR3 is TGTGCCAGCACCAGAGGTCCGGATATCGGGCCCCAGCATTTT. Its translation is CASTRGPDIGPQHF.

The rearrangement uses TRBV11-3 and TRBJ2-5, with 11 bases identical to TRBD2. The trim removed 6 bases at V and 2 bases at J, leaving 5 bases unmatched. Per the germline V gene, CDR1 is SGHNT and CDR2 is YENEEA. The CDR3 is 15 residues long. Here the CDR3 reads CASSPGTSGQETQYF. As DNA, the CDR3 is TGTGCCAGCAGTCCAGGGACTAGCGGACAAGAGACCCAGTACTTC.

The chain links TRBV5-5 to TRBJ2-7, with no clear D. Germline CDR1 SGHKS, CDR2 YYEKEE (reference sequence). This CDR3 contains 14 residues. Trimming took off 0 bases at V and 1 base at J, with 8 bases between the two ends. CDR3 amino acids: CASSLVAVSYEQYF. The CDR3 DNA is TGTGCCAGCAGCTTGGTGGCAGTATCCTACGAGCAGTACTTC.

The rearrangement links TRBV19 to TRBJ1-1; 9 bases fit TRBD1. J lost 4 bases, V lost 5 bases, and 8 bases had no gene match. Germline CDR1 LNHDA, CDR2 SQIVND (reference sequence). CDR3 length: 15 residues. CDR3 protein: CASSLGTGSITEAFF. CDR3 DNA: TGTGCCAGTAGTCTTGGGACAGGGTCGATCACTGAAGCTTTCTTT.

The V gene is TRBV5-5, the J gene TRBJ1-2; tentatively, D is TRBD1 (5 bases). Germline assignment: CDR1 SGHKS and CDR2 YYEKEE (reference sequence). The CDR3 is 14 residues long. Trimming removed 2 bases from V and 4 bases from J, with 12 bases in between. The CDR3 region is CASSFPGRLYGYTF. CDR3 coding DNA: TGTGCCAGCAGCTTCCCGGGACGACTCTATGGCTACACCTTC.

The sample holds one count of this clone. The junction differs from germline at one of its ends, possibly a read error. This chain's CDR3 is CASSVTGSFNEQFF. The CDR3 nucleotides are TGTGCCAGCAGCGTGACAGGTTCCTTCAATGAGCAGTTCTTC. This sequence joins TRBV9 and TRBJ2-1, with D perhaps matching TRBD1 (6 bases). Germline values: CDR1 SGDLS, CDR2 YYNGEE. CDR3 length equals 14 residues.

This chain uses TRBV4-1 with TRBJ2-7; 9 bases line up with TRBD1. The junction had 16 bases not matched to a gene; V was cut back by 0 bases and J by 4 bases. Germline V lookup: CDR1 MGHRA, CDR2 YSYEKL. The CDR3 is made up of 19 amino acids. The CDR3 DNA follows: TGCGCCAGCAGCCAAGATAGGAGGGGAGGACAGGGGAAGTCGTACGAGCAGTACTTC. Its protein is CASSQDRRGGQGKSYEQYF.

CDR3 bases: TGTGCCAGCAAGGAGAGTTCGAGCTCCTACAATGAGCAGTTCTTC. Protein: CASKESSSSYNEQFF. The chain combines TRBV2 with TRBJ2-1; no reliable D call. This CDR3 comprises 15 residues. Germline V gene lookup returns CDR1 SNHLY and CDR2 FYNNEI. Trimming took 7 bases from V and 0 from J, leaving 13 bases between them. Based on the CDR3 plus reference TRBV2 and TRBJ2-1, the full variable domain is EPEVTQTPSHQVTQMGQEVILRCVPISNHLYFYWYRQILGQKVEFLVSFYNNEISEKSEIFDDQFSVERPDGSNFTLKIRSTKLEDSAMYFCASKESSSSYNEQFFGPGTRLTVL.

The chain recombines TRBV7-7 with TRBJ2-7; 9 nucleotides agree with TRBD1. V lost 5 bases, J lost 1 base, and 15 bases stayed unmatched. Germline V CDR1 and CDR2: SSHAT, FNYEAQ (reference sequence). The CDR3 length is 18 residues. The CDR3 coding sequence is TGTGCCAGCAGCCGTGGGGACAGGGAGTGGAAAGGATCCTACGAGCAGTACTTC. Translation gives CASSRGDREWKGSYEQYF.

The CDR3 sequence: CASSFVRGRGGSYEQYF. The CDR3, as DNA: TGCGCCAGCAGCTTTGTAAGAGGGAGAGGGGGCTCCTACGAGCAGTACTTC. V usage is TRBV5-1 and J usage is TRBJ2-7; possible D gene TRBD1, 6 bases. Trimming removed 2 bases from V and 0 bases from J, with 18 bases in between. Germline V gives CDR1 SGHRS, CDR2 YFSETQ. The CDR3 has 17 amino acids.

This clone was observed a single time. The rearrangement links TRBV10-1 to TRBJ1-5; unclear D gene. The CDR3 contains 12 residues. The V end was cut by 0 bases, the J end by 9 bases, with 6 bases between. Germline values: CDR1 WNHNN, CDR2 SYGVQD (reference sequence). The CDR3 here is CASSESTRPQHF. In nucleotides, the CDR3 is TGCGCCAGCAGTGAGTCCACTCGGCCCCAGCATTTT.

In the case of this clone: Other DNA sequences in this specimen translate into the identical CDR3. V and J are TRBV28 and TRBJ2-7; perhaps TRBD2 as D (5 bases). Germline CDR1 reads MDHEN; CDR2 reads SYDVKM. The CDR3 totals 14 residues. V was pared by 3 bases and J by 1 base, with 10 bases between. Here the CDR3 reads CASSFGGSSYEQYF. CDR3 DNA sequence: TGTGCCAGCAGTTTTGGAGGCAGTTCCTACGAGCAGTACTTC. The complete variable domain, with remaining parts taken from reference TRBV28 and TRBJ2-7, reads DVKVTQSSRYLVKRTGEKVFLECVQDMDHENMFWYRQDPGLGLRLIYFSYDVKMKEKGDIPEGYSVSREKKERFSLILESASTNQTSMYLCASSFGGSSYEQYFGPGTRLTVT.